These 25 T cell receptor beta chains came from one sample sequenced in a study of OX40 agonist ivuxolimab in advanced cancers. The assay was immunoSEQ multiplex PCR, and TCRdb's table has in-frame clones only and misses some. Among 15,000 to 20,000 clones listed, about 88% were seen once. Sequenced here: CD4+ or CD8+ T cells sorted from blood, sampled in a trial of the OX40 agonist ivuxolimab. Receptors originate from an adult with an advanced solid tumor such as melanoma, head and neck, liver or kidney cancer.

The J gene is TRBJ1-3, the V gene TRBV28, with D uncertain. CDR1 is MDHEN and CDR2 is SYDVKM in the germline V gene. V was shortened by 5 bases and J by 6 bases, with 14 bases between the two germline ends. There are 14 residues in the CDR3. CDR3 amino acids: CASSIPGLKNTIYF. Here the CDR3 DNA reads TGTGCCAGCAGTATCCCCGGGCTCAAAAACACCATATATTTT.

This clone was seen more than once but under ten times. The chain couples TRBV30 to TRBJ1-3, with 7 positions matching TRBD1. J lost 2 bases, V lost 1 base, and 5 bases had no gene match. Germline assignment: CDR1 GTSNPN and CDR2 SVGIG (reference sequence). The CDR3 runs 15 residues. The DNA for the CDR3 is TGTGCCTGGAGTGCCGAGGGGGCGCCTGGAAACACCATATATTTT. Its translation: CAWSAEGAPGNTIYF.

Relative to its sample, this clone is medium-sized. The chain carries TRBV13 and TRBJ2-7; 13 bases align to TRBD2. J was trimmed by 6 bases and V by 0 bases; bases with no gene match: 2. The CDR3 sequence is 15 residues long. The germline V gene has CDR1 PRHDT and CDR2 FYEKMQ (reference sequence). Written as DNA, the CDR3 is TGTGCCAGCAGCTTAGGACTAGCGGGAGGGCCCGAGCAGTACTTC. Translated, it gives CASSLGLAGGPEQYF.

This sequence joins TRBV2 and TRBJ2-2; unclear D gene. CDR1 and CDR2 from the germline V gene are SNHLY and FYNNEI. V was pared by 5 bases and J by 0 bases, with 4 bases between. The CDR3 contains 13 residues. The CDR3 is CASSLSNTGELFF. Written as DNA, the CDR3 is TGTGCCAGCAGTTTGTCGAACACCGGGGAGCTGTTTTTT.

This clone was recorded only once. V usage is TRBV5-1 and J usage is TRBJ2-5; 11 bases align to TRBD1. The V segment lost 0 bases and the J segment 5 bases; nucleotides outside the gene matches: 6. The CDR3 has 16 residues. Looked up from germline, CDR1 is SGHRS and CDR2 is YFSETQ. This chain's CDR3 is CASSLGRTGGMETQYF. The CDR3 nucleotides read TGCGCCAGCAGCTTGGGCCGGACAGGGGGCATGGAGACCCAGTACTTC.

The rearrangement joins TRBV6-6 to TRBJ2-5; tentatively, D is TRBD2 (6 bases). Germline CDR1 reads MNHNY; CDR2 reads SVGAGI (reference sequence). Trimming cost V 5 bases and J 3 bases, with 13 bases left between them. This CDR3 has 14 amino acids. Here the CDR3 reads CASSRGTWEETQYF. In DNA, the CDR3 is TGTGCCAGCAGTCGGGGGACCTGGGAAGAGACCCAGTACTTC.

The chain couples TRBV11-2 to TRBJ2-7, with 11 bases identical to TRBD1. CDR3 length: 15 residues. Per germline, CDR1 SGHAT and CDR2 FQNNGV. V gave up 4 bases and J gave up 5 bases; unmatched junction bases: 7. The CDR3 loop reads CASSSLRDRGNEQYF. CDR3 DNA sequence: TGTGCCAGCAGCTCCCTGCGGGACAGGGGGAACGAGCAGTACTTC.

The rearrangement uses TRBV27 and TRBJ2-5, with 7 bases fitting TRBD2. The CDR3 spans 14 residues. The germline gives CDR1 MNHEY, CDR2 SMNVEV (reference sequence). V was clipped by 9 bases and J by 4 bases; unmatched bases: 11. The CDR3 sequence is CASWREMVLETQYF. DNA of the CDR3: TGTGCCAGTTGGCGGGAGATGGTGTTAGAGACCCAGTACTTC.

The rearrangement uses TRBV7-8 and TRBJ2-7; 7 nucleotides agree with TRBD1. The CDR3 totals 13 residues. Looked up from germline, CDR1 is SGHVS and CDR2 is FQNEAQ. With 9 bases clipped from V and 4 bases from J, the junction kept 9 bases outside the gene matches. The CDR3 is CASGRQGVYEQYF. CDR3 DNA sequence: TGTGCCAGTGGACGGCAGGGGGTTTACGAGCAGTACTTC.

CDR3 DNA sequence: TGTGCCAGCAGCTTAAGGGGTAGCGGGTACAATGAGCAGTTCTTC. The encoded protein is CASSLRGSGYNEQFF. The V and J genes are TRBV13 and TRBJ2-1; 7 bases match TRBD2. The germline CDR1 and CDR2 sequences are PRHDT and FYEKMQ (reference sequence). V was pared by 2 bases and J by 4 bases, with 5 bases of the junction left unmatched. The length of the CDR3 is 15 residues.

This clone was picked up a small number of times. The chain links TRBV5-1 to TRBJ2-3, with D tentatively TRBD2 (5 bases). Germline CDR1 SGHRS, CDR2 YFSETQ. Trimming stripped 4 bases from V and 4 bases from J, with 13 bases between. CDR3 length: 14 amino acids. CDR3 region: CASSLTARADTQYF. The CDR3 DNA reads as TGCGCCAGCAGCCTCACAGCGAGGGCAGATACGCAGTATTTT.

This clone was detected a few times. J is TRBJ2-5 and V is TRBV28; D possibly corresponds to TRBD1 (6 bases). Germline V gene lookup returns CDR1 MDHEN and CDR2 SYDVKM. The CDR3 totals 15 residues. V was trimmed by 10 bases and J by 4 bases, leaving 22 bases between them. This CDR3 is CATSGPTGVGETQYF. CDR3 coding DNA: TGTGCCACCTCGGGACCGACAGGCGTCGGAGAGACCCAGTACTTC.

The V gene is TRBV11-3, the J gene TRBJ2-5, with 9 positions matching TRBD1. V lost 5 bases, J lost 2 bases, and 3 bases stayed unmatched. Germline V gene lookup returns CDR1 SGHNT and CDR2 YENEEA. This CDR3 has 14 amino acids. The CDR3 reads CASSLGQGQETQYF. As DNA, the CDR3 is TGTGCCAGCAGCCTCGGACAGGGGCAAGAGACCCAGTACTTC.

This chain links TRBV19 with TRBJ1-1, with D unclear. Trimming left V 4 bases short and J 7 bases short, with 7 bases between. The germline V gene has CDR1 LNHDA and CDR2 SQIVND (reference sequence). The CDR3 runs 11 residues. The CDR3 sequence is CASSNGYEAFF. For the CDR3, the DNA is TGTGCCAGTAGTAACGGATATGAAGCTTTCTTT.

This chain connects TRBV10-1 to TRBJ2-3; D ambiguous. Germline V gives CDR1 WNHNN, CDR2 SYGVQD (reference sequence). V was cut by 6 bases and J by 4 bases, with 20 bases left in between. This CDR3 has 16 residues. The CDR3 reads CASRRVRDGIADTQYF. For the CDR3, the DNA is TGCGCCAGCAGGCGTGTTAGGGATGGTATCGCAGATACGCAGTATTTT.

This chain links TRBV7-9 with TRBJ2-7; 10 bases match TRBD2. Germline V gene sequence: CDR1 SEHNR, CDR2 FQNEAQ (reference sequence). The CDR3 spans 19 residues. V was pared by 1 base and J by 2 bases, with 14 bases of the junction left unmatched. Written as DNA, the CDR3 is TGTGCCAGCAGCTTAGATCCCGAGCGGGAGGGCCTATTCGCCTACGAGCAGTACTTC. It encodes CASSLDPEREGLFAYEQYF.

The chain employs TRBV7-9 and TRBJ2-2, with 7 bases lining up with TRBD2. This CDR3 comprises 16 residues. Germline CDR1 reads SEHNR; CDR2 reads FQNEAQ (reference sequence). V dropped 2 bases and J dropped 2; count of bases not matched to a gene: 5. DNA of the CDR3: TGTGCCAGCAGCTTACTGACGGGAGGCAACACCGGGGAGCTGTTTTTT. This encodes CASSLLTGGNTGELFF.

The V gene is TRBV19, the J gene TRBJ1-1; D uncertain. The CDR3 loop spans 14 amino acids. From germline, CDR1 is LNHDA and CDR2 SQIVND (reference sequence). Trimming pared 4 bases from V and 1 base from J, leaving 10 bases between. The CDR3 nucleotides are TGTGCCAGTAGTACCCCGACGGGGAACACTGAAGCTTTCTTT. This sequence encodes CASSTPTGNTEAFF.

V gene TRBV28 combines with J gene TRBJ2-1; the match to TRBD2 covers 8 bases. Germline loops: CDR1 MDHEN, CDR2 SYDVKM. After removal of 6 bases from V and 4 bases from J, the junction contained 2 bases not matched to a gene. This CDR3 has 13 amino acids. In DNA form, the CDR3 reads TGTGCCAGCAGAGGGACTAGTTACAATGAGCAGTTCTTC. It yields the protein CASRGTSYNEQFF.

J is TRBJ1-1 and V is TRBV14, with 9 positions matching TRBD1. CDR3 size: 18 residues. The V gene end was trimmed by 4 bases and the J gene end by 2 bases; junction bases not matched to a gene: 14. From germline, CDR1 is SGHDN and CDR2 FVKESK. CDR3 protein: CASSPRVGQGLPNTEAFF. Here the CDR3 DNA reads TGTGCCAGCAGCCCGCGTGTGGGACAGGGCCTTCCAAACACTGAAGCTTTCTTT.

This clone was recorded once. The genes are TRBV6-1 and TRBJ2-5; TRBD2 is a possible D gene (6 bases). V lost 1 base and J 5 bases, leaving 20 bases between the germline ends. Germline CDR1 MNHNS, CDR2 SASEGT. CDR3 length equals 17 residues. CDR3 protein: CASSEDLTGVGGETQYF. CDR3 sequence (DNA): TGTGCCAGCAGTGAAGACCTAACGGGGGTAGGCGGGGAGACCCAGTACTTC.

The rearrangement joins TRBV7-2 to TRBJ2-7; 7 nucleotides agree with TRBD1. CDR1 SGHTA and CDR2 FQGNSA come from the germline V gene. Germline trimming cut 4 bases from V and 4 bases from J; bases unmatched to any gene: 10. The CDR3 is made up of 15 amino acids. CDR3 residues: CASSSSGTAQYEQYF. For the CDR3, the DNA is TGTGCCAGCAGCTCATCCGGGACAGCTCAGTACGAGCAGTACTTC.

V and J are TRBV7-2 and TRBJ2-5; 9 bases fit TRBD1. The CDR3 runs to 14 residues. Germline assignment: CDR1 SGHTA and CDR2 FQGNSA. V shed 1 base and J 4 bases; nucleotides not matched to a gene: 1. The CDR3 region is CASSLDRGRETQYF. The DNA of the CDR3 is TGTGCCAGCAGCTTAGACAGGGGGCGAGAGACCCAGTACTTC. The complete variable domain, with remaining parts taken from reference TRBV7-2 and TRBJ2-5, reads GAGVSQSPSNKVTEKGKDVELRCDPISGHTALYWYRQSLGQGLEFLIYFQGNSAPDKSGLPSDRFSAERTGGSVSTLTIQRTQQEDSAVYLCASSLDRGRETQYFGPGTRLLVL.

This chain uses TRBV9 with TRBJ2-7, with 10 nucleotides matching TRBD1. Germline V gene lookup returns CDR1 SGDLS and CDR2 YYNGEE. This CDR3 is 16 amino acids long. Trimming cost V 2 bases and J 2 bases; bases outside gene matches: 7. The CDR3 coding sequence is TGTGCCAGCAGCGTCAGCCACGGGACAGGGGCCTACGAGCAGTACTTC. Translating gives CASSVSHGTGAYEQYF.

The CDR3, as DNA: TGTGCCAGCAGCGACGGTTCCTACAATGAGCAGTTCTTC. This translates into CASSDGSYNEQFF. V is TRBV7-7 and J is TRBJ2-1; no clear D gene. The CDR3 extends over 13 amino acids. CDR1 and CDR2 (germline): SSHAT, FNYEAQ (reference sequence). V shed 5 bases and J shed 1 base, with 6 bases lying between them.